This T cell receptor (beta chain) originates from a study of shared clonotypes between healthy human individuals. Whole-study context: A few men and a couple of women, aged 18 to 49, were donors. For every donor, three CD4 naive, three CD4 memory, two CD8 naive and one CD8 memory plates were used. General study findings and limits: Since donors were few, the genetic and exposure-history diversity represented was limited.

A roughly 220 ng quantity of DNA, 25,000 to 35,000 T cell genomes, went into the sorted-subset replicate PCRs. Here immunoSEQ multiplex PCR was the method, and the copy in TCRdb shows in-frame clones only, minus some. Of 1,400,000 or so clones listed, 97% to 99% are singletons. The CDR3 is 16 amino acids. Germline V CDR1 and CDR2: KGHSH, LQKENI. Trimming took 6 bases from V and 2 from J, leaving 19 bases between them. Regarding this clone: Its antigen remains unknown.

The sequence was collected from a man younger than 45 in good health. The rearrangement joins TRBV18 to TRBJ2-5, with D tentatively TRBD1 (6 bases). What was sequenced was naive CD4+ T cells sorted from blood. Noted subset: CD45RA+ positively selected. The CDR3 DNA follows: TGTGCCAGCTCCCTTGGACAGCCGAGACTTCAAGAGACCCAGTACTTC. It encodes CASSLGQPRLQETQYF. Looking up the rest from reference TRBV18 and TRBJ2-5 gives the full variable domain: NAGVMQNPRHLVRRRGQEARLRCSPMKGHSHVYWYRQLPEEGLKFMVYLQKENIIDESGMPKERFSAEFPKEGPSILRIQQVVRGDSAAYFCASSLGQPRLQETQYFGPGTRLLVL.